The sample holds many counts of the clone carrying this T cell receptor beta chain. Its antigen is currently unknown. The sample is drawn from a study of T cells in Graves' hyperthyroidism and ophthalmopathy. Looking at the study overall: Peripheral blood was obtained at initial diagnosis, preceding any treatment.

Every diagnosis used clinical symptoms, serum thyroxine and TRAb, thyroid ultrasound and orbital computed tomography. Amplified regions were TCR beta CDR3 sequences from RNA transcripts. HTBI primers were employed in a first-round RT-PCR of the TCR CDR3. MiXCR, applied by TCRdb to the multiplex PCR reads, yields one record per CDR3 protein. The data hold 640,000 or so distinct CDR3 sequences, with 11% to 15% observed a single time. The germline V gene has CDR1 SGHAT and CDR2 FQNNGV. The CDR3 extends over 12 amino acids. V lost 5 bases and J 15 bases, leaving 17 bases between the germline ends. Study-level points and caveats: From stable hyperthyroidism, ophthalmopathy was separated by a 13 V-J model.

The sample consisted of blood. The V gene is TRBV11-2, the J gene TRBJ2-1; possibly TRBD2 for D (6 bases). This clonotype was sampled from a woman aged 18-29 years with Graves' ophthalmopathy. The CDR3 loop is CASSPTSEGLFF. Here the CDR3 DNA reads TGTGCCAGCAGCCCCACTTCGGAGGGCTTGTTCTTC. Full variable domain (missing parts from reference TRBV11-2 and TRBJ2-1): EAGVAQSPRYKIIEKRQSVAFWCNPISGHATLYWYQQILGQGPKLLIQFQNNGVVDDSQLPKDRFSAERLKGVDSTLKIQPAKLEDSAVYLCASSPTSEGLFFGPGTRLTVL.